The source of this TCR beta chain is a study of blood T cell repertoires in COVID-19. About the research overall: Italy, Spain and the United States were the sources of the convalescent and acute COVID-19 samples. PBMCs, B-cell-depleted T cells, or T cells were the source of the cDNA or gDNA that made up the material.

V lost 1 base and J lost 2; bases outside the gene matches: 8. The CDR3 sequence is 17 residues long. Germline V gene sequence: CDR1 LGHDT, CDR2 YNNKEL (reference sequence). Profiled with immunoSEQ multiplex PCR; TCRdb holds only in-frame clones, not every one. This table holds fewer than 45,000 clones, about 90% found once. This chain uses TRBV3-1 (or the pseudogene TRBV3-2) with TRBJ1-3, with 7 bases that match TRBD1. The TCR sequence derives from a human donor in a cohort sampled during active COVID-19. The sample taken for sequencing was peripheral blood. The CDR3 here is CASSQVWAGTAGNTIYF. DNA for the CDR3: TGTGCCAGCAGCCAAGTCTGGGCCGGGACAGCTGGAAACACCATATATTTT.